One sample yielded the 2 T cell receptor beta chains listed below, sequenced in a study of T cell responses to AZD1222 COVID-19 vaccine. Generated by immunoSEQ multiplex PCR, the TCRdb table keeps only in-frame clones and is missing some. The sample records roughly 96,000 clones, roughly 87% being singletons. This sample comprised peripheral blood, obtained on day 0 of AZD1222 vaccination. The receptors were sampled from an adult in good health.

This chain joins TRBV10-3 and TRBJ1-1; D uncertain. CDR3 length equals 13 residues. Germline-derived CDR1 and CDR2 are ENHRY and SYGVKD. The V end lost 2 bases, the J end lost 7 bases, and 11 bases lay between the germline ends. The CDR3 nucleotides are TGTGCCATCAGTGAGGATGAGGAAAATGAAGCTTTCTTT. This translates into CAISEDEENEAFF.

The chain joins TRBV30 to TRBJ1-2, with a possible D match to TRBD1 (5 bases). The CDR3 totals 13 residues. V was clipped by 0 bases and J by 5 bases, with 10 bases between them. The V gene's germline CDR1 is GTSNPN and CDR2 SVGIG (reference sequence). CDR3 in amino acids: CAWSVGGEYGYTF. CDR3 sequence (DNA): TGTGCCTGGAGTGTTGGGGGGGAGTATGGCTACACCTTC.